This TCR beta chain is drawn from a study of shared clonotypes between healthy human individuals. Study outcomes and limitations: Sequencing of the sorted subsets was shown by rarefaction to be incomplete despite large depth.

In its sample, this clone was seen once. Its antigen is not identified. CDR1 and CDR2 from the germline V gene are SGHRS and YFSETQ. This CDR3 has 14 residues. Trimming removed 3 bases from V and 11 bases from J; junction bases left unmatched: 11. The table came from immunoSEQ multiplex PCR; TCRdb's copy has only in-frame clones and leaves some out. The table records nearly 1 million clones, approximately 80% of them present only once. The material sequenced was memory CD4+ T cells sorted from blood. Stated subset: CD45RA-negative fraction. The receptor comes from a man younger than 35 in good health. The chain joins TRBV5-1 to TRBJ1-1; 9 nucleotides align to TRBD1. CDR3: CASSSPGQGLPAFF. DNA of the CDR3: TGCGCCAGCAGCTCACCGGGACAGGGTTTGCCGGCTTTCTTT.